A selection of T cell receptor beta chains follows, all from one sample in a study of blood T cell repertoires in COVID-19. This table comes from immunoSEQ multiplex PCR, and its TCRdb copy is limited to in-frame clones, with some not included. Among over 120,000 clones listed, roughly 89% were seen once. The sequenced sample was peripheral blood. The receptors shown here come from a woman in her forties or fifties with active or convalescent COVID-19. Each CDR3 is given with its conserved first and last residue. Fields, in order: clone size, V gene, D gene, J gene, CDR3 DNA, CDR3 protein. D genes are given only for firm matches. Clone size, where shown, is once, few, many, or a class for clones that have expanded.

clone_size: NA
v_call: TRBV5-1
d_call: TRBD2
j_call: TRBJ2-1
cdr3_nt: TGCGCCAGCAGCTACGGGACTAGCGGGAGCATCTACAATGAGCAGTTCTTC
cdr3_aa: CASSYGTSGSIYNEQFF

clone_size: NA
v_call: TRBV11-3
d_call: NA
j_call: TRBJ2-3
cdr3_nt: TGTGCCAGCAGCTTAGGAGGGGCAGGGGTGACAGATACGCAGTATTTT
cdr3_aa: CASSLGGAGVTDTQYF

clone_size: NA
v_call: TRBV6-5
d_call: TRBD1
j_call: TRBJ2-7
cdr3_nt: TGTGCCAGCAGTTTGCTTCGGACAGGGGGCTACGAGCAGTACTTC
cdr3_aa: CASSLLRTGGYEQYF

clone_size: NA
v_call: TRBV7-9
d_call: TRBD1
j_call: TRBJ2-7
cdr3_nt: TGTGCCAGCAGCTTAGATCAATGGGGACAGGGCATCAACGAGCAGTACTTC
cdr3_aa: CASSLDQWGQGINEQYF

clone_size: NA
v_call: TRBV3-1/TRBV3-2
d_call: TRBD1
j_call: TRBJ1-2
cdr3_nt: TGTGCCAGCAGCCGACTCACTTCGGACAGGGCCTTCAACTATGGCTACACCTTC
cdr3_aa: CASSRLTSDRAFNYGYTF

clone_size: NA
v_call: TRBV12-3/TRBV12-4
d_call: NA
j_call: TRBJ1-2
cdr3_nt: TGTGCCAGCACCCTGGGGCCTTATGGCTACACCTTC
cdr3_aa: CASTLGPYGYTF

clone_size: NA
v_call: TRBV30
d_call: NA
j_call: TRBJ1-1
cdr3_nt: TGTGCCTGGAGTGTAAAGAGGTCGCGGGCCCACTTCACTGAAGCTTTCTTT
cdr3_aa: CAWSVKRSRAHFTEAFF

clone_size: NA
v_call: TRBV2
d_call: TRBD1
j_call: TRBJ1-5
cdr3_nt: TGTGCCGGGGGACAGCCCAATCAGCCCCAGCATTTT
cdr3_aa: CAGGQPNQPQHF

clone_size: NA
v_call: TRBV9
d_call: TRBD2
j_call: TRBJ2-5
cdr3_nt: TGTGCCAGCAGCGTGGGACTAGCGGGCGTTCAAGAGACCCAGTACTTC
cdr3_aa: CASSVGLAGVQETQYF

clone_size: NA
v_call: TRBV3-1/TRBV3-2
d_call: NA
j_call: TRBJ2-7
cdr3_nt: TGTGCCAGCAGCCCCTCCGGGGAGCAGTACTTC
cdr3_aa: CASSPSGEQYF

clone_size: NA
v_call: TRBV28
d_call: TRBD1
j_call: TRBJ1-3
cdr3_nt: TGTGCCAGCATTCAGGGGGGCTCTGGAAACACCATATATTTT
cdr3_aa: CASIQGGSGNTIYF

clone_size: NA
v_call: TRBV19
d_call: TRBD1
j_call: TRBJ1-5
cdr3_nt: TGTGCCAGTAGTAAATCAGGGGGGACCCGTCCCCAAAATCAGCCCCAGCATTTT
cdr3_aa: CASSKSGGTRPQNQPQHF

clone_size: once
v_call: TRBV2
d_call: TRBD2
j_call: TRBJ2-3
cdr3_nt: TGTGCCAGCAGTATGGGGACTAGCGGGAGGGTTACGCAGTATTTT
cdr3_aa: CASSMGTSGRVTQYF

clone_size: NA
v_call: TRBV5-1
d_call: TRBD2
j_call: TRBJ2-1
cdr3_nt: TGCGCCAGCAGCTTCGCACTAGCGGGACACAATGAGCAGTTCTTC
cdr3_aa: CASSFALAGHNEQFF

clone_size: NA
v_call: TRBV25-1
d_call: NA
j_call: TRBJ2-5
cdr3_nt: TGTGCCAGCAGTGGCGTTACAGTTCAAGAGACCCAGTACTTC
cdr3_aa: CASSGVTVQETQYF

clone_size: few
v_call: TRBV5-1
d_call: NA
j_call: TRBJ1-1
cdr3_nt: TGCGCCAGCAGCTTGAAGACAGGTCTGAACACTGAAGCTTTCTTT
cdr3_aa: CASSLKTGLNTEAFF

clone_size: NA
v_call: TRBV28
d_call: TRBD2
j_call: TRBJ2-7
cdr3_nt: TGTGCCAGCAGTTTGGCTGGACTAGCGGGGTCCTACGAGCAGTACTTC
cdr3_aa: CASSLAGLAGSYEQYF

clone_size: few
v_call: TRBV28
d_call: NA
j_call: TRBJ1-2
cdr3_nt: TGTGCCAGCAGTTTTGGGGGGGGCGCGGGTGGCTACACCTTC
cdr3_aa: CASSFGGGAGGYTF

clone_size: NA
v_call: TRBV6-2/TRBV6-3
d_call: NA
j_call: TRBJ1-5
cdr3_nt: TGTGCCAGCAGTTCAGGGGACAATCAGCCCCAGCATTTT
cdr3_aa: CASSSGDNQPQHF

clone_size: NA
v_call: TRBV18
d_call: TRBD1
j_call: TRBJ1-5
cdr3_nt: TGTGCCAGCTCACCTGACAGGGATGCTCAGCCCCAGCATTTT
cdr3_aa: CASSPDRDAQPQHF

clone_size: once
v_call: TRBV12-3/TRBV12-4
d_call: NA
j_call: TRBJ1-1
cdr3_nt: TGTGCCAGCAGGGACAGTTTAACTGAAGCTTTCTTT
cdr3_aa: CASRDSLTEAFF

clone_size: NA
v_call: TRBV6-2/TRBV6-3
d_call: TRBD2
j_call: TRBJ2-7
cdr3_nt: TGTGCCAGCAGTTACTCGACTAGCGGGAGTCGCTACGAGCAGTACTTC
cdr3_aa: CASSYSTSGSRYEQYF

clone_size: once
v_call: TRBV27
d_call: NA
j_call: TRBJ1-2
cdr3_nt: TGTGCCAGCGGGCTTAACAGGTTGGGTTATGGCTACACCTTC
cdr3_aa: CASGLNRLGYGYTF

clone_size: NA
v_call: TRBV5-1
d_call: TRBD1
j_call: TRBJ1-1
cdr3_nt: TGCGCCAGCAGCGGGACAGGTTCGGTGAACACTGAAGCTTTCTTT
cdr3_aa: CASSGTGSVNTEAFF

clone_size: NA
v_call: TRBV6-1
d_call: NA
j_call: TRBJ1-2
cdr3_nt: TGTGCCAGCAGTGAACTACGCCACGGCTATGGCTACACCTTC
cdr3_aa: CASSELRHGYGYTF

clone_size: NA
v_call: TRBV2
d_call: TRBD2
j_call: TRBJ2-1
cdr3_nt: TGTGCCAGCAGTGATTTGAGCGGGAGCTCCTACAATGAGCAGTTCTTC
cdr3_aa: CASSDLSGSSYNEQFF